This T cell receptor (beta chain) was recorded in a study of cytomegalovirus exposure and HLA in healthy donors. In the study overall: HLA-typed donors contributed 80 million to 85 million unique TCRs, which were held in an early data release.

It was with 60 Vbeta and 13 Jbeta primers that the PCR ran. Some clones are missing from TCRdb's copy, which holds only in-frame ones; the method was immunoSEQ multiplex PCR. This table has under 170,000 clones, about 60% appearing once. This clone was detected a few times. The CDR3 runs to 16 residues. V was pared by 3 bases and J by 2 bases, with 11 bases of the junction left unmatched. The germline V gene has CDR1 SGHKS and CDR2 YYEKEE (reference sequence). Sequenced input: PBMCs. This clonotype originated in a woman between 55 and 75 years old in good health and CMV-seropositive. The rearrangement uses TRBV5-5 and TRBJ2-7; 7 positions match TRBD2. This chain's CDR3 is CASSSTFLAGAYEQYF. For the CDR3, the DNA is TGTGCCAGCAGCTCAACCTTCTTAGCGGGTGCCTACGAGCAGTACTTC.